These 21 T cell receptor beta chains originate from one sample sequenced in a study of blood T cells in healthy people across ages. The second PCR ran about 6 to 12 cycles with a sample-barcoded 5' primer and J-beta primers. TCRdb called the 5' RACE reads again in MiXCR, with one record for every CDR3 protein. The sample yields 850,000 to 1,000,000 distinct CDR3 sequences, just over 50% seen once. Material for sequencing was blood. The source is an older woman in good health.

The sample holds many counts of this clonotype. The V call is TRBV13, the J call TRBJ2-3, with D perhaps TRBD2 (6 bases). The V gene lost 4 bases and the J gene lost 6 bases, with 20 bases spanning the gap. Germline V gene data show CDR1 as PRHDT and CDR2 as FYEKMQ (reference sequence). This CDR3 has 16 residues. The CDR3 nucleotides are TGTGCCAGCAGCTCGGAACGCCACCTAGCGACGGATACGCAGTATTTT. Encoded protein: CASSSERHLATDTQYF.

This clonotype has only a few counts. The rearrangement uses TRBV25-1 and TRBJ2-7; no definite D call. The CDR3 sequence is 13 residues long. Looked up from germline, CDR1 is MGHDK and CDR2 is SYGVNS. V lost 6 bases to trimming and J lost 0 bases, with 9 bases between them. CDR3 bases: TGTGCCAGCAGGGAAGAGAGCTCCTACGAGCAGTACTTC. This gives the protein CASREESSYEQYF.

The chain couples TRBV12-3 or TRBV12-4 to TRBJ2-7; D is ambiguous. This CDR3 has 14 amino acids. V was cut by 3 bases and J by 2 bases, with 11 bases left in between. CDR3 region: CASSFGVSAYEQYF. CDR3 DNA sequence: TGTGCCAGCAGTTTTGGGGTTTCGGCCTACGAGCAGTACTTC.

This chain uses TRBV9 with TRBJ2-3, with D possibly TRBD2 on 5 matching bases. CDR1 and CDR2 from the germline V gene are SGDLS and YYNGEE. This CDR3 comprises 14 residues. V lost 0 bases and J lost 2, with 7 bases in between. The CDR3 loop is CASSVGLATDTQYF. For the CDR3, the DNA is TGTGCCAGCAGCGTAGGGCTAGCCACAGATACGCAGTATTTT.

The CDR3 protein is CANRRENIQYF. Here the CDR3 DNA reads TGTGCCAACAGAAGGGAAAACATTCAGTACTTC. The chain links TRBV28 to TRBJ2-4; D is uncertain. Per germline, CDR1 MDHEN and CDR2 SYDVKM. CDR3 length: 11 amino acids. Between the trimmed V and J ends, which lost 10 bases and 5 bases, there was a span of 9 bases.

This clonotype occurred a few times. The gene calls are TRBV6-2 or TRBV6-3 and TRBJ2-5; 8 nucleotides line up with TRBD1. From germline, CDR1 is MNHEY and CDR2 SVGEGT. This CDR3 comprises 15 residues. Trimming at V came to 5 bases and at J to 4 bases, leaving 9 bases not matched to a gene. The CDR3: CASSTTGQVGETQYF. DNA for the CDR3: TGTGCCAGCAGTACCACGGGACAGGTCGGAGAGACCCAGTACTTC.

This clonotype was counted a few times. The chain has TRBV12-3 or TRBV12-4 and TRBJ2-5; TRBD1 might be the D (6 bases). Deletions cut 6 bases from V and 5 bases from J, with 16 bases between. The CDR3 spans 14 residues. The CDR3 sequence is CASSSRGSEETQYF. CDR3 coding DNA: TGTGCCAGCAGCTCCAGGGGCAGTGAGGAGACCCAGTACTTC.

This clonotype has a handful of counts. The chain carries TRBV29-1 and TRBJ2-1, with TRBD1 matching 7 bases. Germline CDR1 reads SQVTM; CDR2 reads ANQGSEA. The CDR3 is 14 residues long. V was clipped by 7 bases and J by 1 base; unmatched bases: 7. The CDR3 region is CSAQNRGSYNEQFF. The CDR3 DNA sequence: TGCAGCGCTCAAAACAGGGGTTCCTACAATGAGCAGTTCTTC.

V is TRBV6-6 and J is TRBJ1-5; possibly TRBD1 for D (6 bases). Germline V CDR1 and CDR2: MNHNY, SVGAGI (reference sequence). This CDR3 comprises 13 residues. Trimming took 2 bases from V and 8 from J, leaving 10 bases between them. This CDR3 reads CASSYDRREPQHF. CDR3 bases: TGTGCCAGCAGTTACGACAGGCGGGAGCCCCAGCATTTT.

The V and J genes are TRBV5-5 and TRBJ2-7; D is tentatively TRBD1 or TRBD2 (5 bases each). The germline gives CDR1 SGHKS, CDR2 YYEKEE (reference sequence). V lost 2 bases and J 2 bases, leaving 14 bases between the germline ends. This CDR3 is 15 amino acids long. The chain's CDR3 is CASSLIAGSTYEQYF. Written as DNA, the CDR3 is TGTGCCAGCAGCTTAATAGCAGGGAGTACCTACGAGCAGTACTTC.

The chain links TRBV9 to TRBJ2-4; 8 bases are shared with TRBD2. V shed 4 bases, J shed 9 bases, and the junction held 12 bases outside the gene matches. CDR1 is SGDLS and CDR2 is YYNGEE in the germline V gene. This CDR3 is 15 amino acids long. CDR3 residues: CASSSLSGLGGIQYF. The CDR3 nucleotides read TGTGCCAGCAGCTCCCTTTCGGGACTAGGGGGCATTCAGTACTTC.

This clonotype has just one count. This chain joins TRBV12-3 or TRBV12-4 and TRBJ1-1, with 7 nucleotides matching TRBD1. V lost 6 bases, J lost 3 bases, and 4 bases stayed unmatched. The CDR3 runs 13 residues. DNA of the CDR3: TGTGCCAGCAGAGCCGACAGGGACACTGAAGCTTTCTTT. It is translated as CASRADRDTEAFF.

V gene TRBV15 combines with J gene TRBJ1-2; 9 nucleotides match TRBD1. The germline CDR1 and CDR2 sequences are LNHNV and YYDKDF (reference sequence). Trimming removed 2 bases from V and 7 bases from J; junction bases left unmatched: 8. The CDR3 length is 15 residues. This chain's CDR3 is CATSRQKGQGSGYTF. DNA for the CDR3: TGTGCCACCAGCAGACAAAAGGGACAGGGCAGTGGCTACACCTTC.

V is TRBV4-1 and J is TRBJ2-4, with 7 bases fitting TRBD1. CDR1 MGHRA and CDR2 YSYEKL come from the germline V gene. The CDR3 runs to 20 residues. V shed 2 bases, J shed 2 bases, and the junction held 18 bases outside the gene matches. The CDR3 loop reads CASSQNSWYLEGASKNIQYF. As DNA, the CDR3 is TGCGCCAGCAGCCAAAATTCGTGGTACCTCGAGGGGGCCTCCAAAAACATTCAGTACTTC.

The genes are TRBV29-1 and TRBJ2-1; 10 nucleotides agree with TRBD2. Germline-derived CDR1 and CDR2 are SQVTM and ANQGSEA. CDR3 length: 15 amino acids. V lost 4 bases and J lost 6; bases outside the gene matches: 9. CDR3 bases: TGCAGCGTTGGACGCCCTAGCGGGAGAGGCAATGAGCAGTTCTTC. Protein: CSVGRPSGRGNEQFF.

V usage is TRBV27 and J usage is TRBJ2-7; 10 nucleotides align to TRBD2. With 4 bases clipped from V and 3 bases from J, the junction kept 9 bases outside the gene matches. Germline V gives CDR1 MNHEY, CDR2 SMNVEV (reference sequence). The CDR3 totals 16 residues. CDR3 in amino acids: CASSSTLAGLSYEQYF. The DNA of the CDR3 is TGTGCCAGCAGTTCAACACTAGCGGGACTAAGCTACGAGCAGTACTTC.

The chain uses TRBV10-2 and TRBJ2-3, with D perhaps TRBD1 or TRBD2 (5 bases each). V was clipped by 7 bases and J by 5 bases, with 10 bases between them. This CDR3 contains 12 residues. CDR1 WSHSY and CDR2 SAAADI come from the germline V gene. DNA of the CDR3: TGCGCCAGCAACGGGGCGGGAGATACGCAGTATTTT. Amino acid sequence: CASNGAGDTQYF.

The chain has TRBV7-2 and TRBJ1-5, with D possibly being TRBD1 (5 bases). The CDR3 totals 14 residues. V was shortened by 4 bases and J by 6 bases, with 13 bases between the two germline ends. Looked up from germline, CDR1 is SGHTA and CDR2 is FQGNSA. CDR3 sequence: CASSSRVGSQPQHF. DNA of the CDR3: TGTGCCAGCAGCTCCAGGGTCGGCAGTCAGCCCCAGCATTTT.

The chain employs TRBV20-1 and TRBJ2-3; D is perhaps TRBD2 (6 bases). The CDR3 length is 12 residues. V lost 5 bases, J lost 5 bases, and 11 bases lay in between. Germline V gene sequence: CDR1 DFQATT, CDR2 SNEGSKA (reference sequence). This CDR3 reads CSAEAGKDTQYF. CDR3 DNA sequence: TGCAGTGCTGAGGCGGGAAAAGATACGCAGTATTTT.

This chain connects TRBV4-2 to TRBJ2-3; 8 bases map to TRBD2. The length of the CDR3 is 16 residues. Germline trimming cut 3 bases from V and 3 bases from J; bases unmatched to any gene: 8. Per germline, CDR1 LGHNA and CDR2 YNFKEQ. This CDR3 is CASSHAAGDGTDTQYF. The CDR3 DNA sequence: TGTGCCAGCAGCCATGCAGCGGGAGATGGGACAGATACGCAGTATTTT.

The genes are TRBV7-2 and TRBJ2-4; D remains ambiguous. The J call may be mistaken, given a closer DNA end match to TRBJ2-7. Germline CDR1 is SGHTA and CDR2 is FQGNSA. The CDR3 has 13 amino acids. The CDR3 region is CASRGYTNYEQYF. In DNA form, the CDR3 reads TGTGCCAGCAGGGGCTATACCAACTACGAGCAGTACTTC.